The 15 T cell receptor beta chains reported below all come from one sample, sequenced in a study of cytomegalovirus exposure and HLA in healthy donors. The PCR used 60 Vbeta and 13 Jbeta primers. The protocol was immunoSEQ multiplex PCR, while the TCRdb copy is restricted to in-frame clones and leaves out a portion. The repertoire consists of more than 150,000 clones, with around 78% occurring once and the leading ten covering around 1.5%. The sequencing input was PBMCs. These receptors all come from a man between 40 and 49 years old in good health and CMV-seronegative.

The V gene is TRBV27, the J gene TRBJ2-1; D perhaps matches TRBD2 (6 bases). The CDR3 is made up of 18 amino acids. Per germline, CDR1 MNHEY and CDR2 SMNVEV (reference sequence). Between the trimmed V and J ends, which lost 5 bases and 0 bases, there was a span of 20 bases. Written as DNA, the CDR3 is TGTGCCAGCAGTCCAAGACGGCTACGGGACTTCTCCTACAATGAGCAGTTCTTC. Encoded protein: CASSPRRLRDFSYNEQFF.

This clone occurred once. This rearrangement joins TRBV2 to TRBJ2-5, with a possible D match to TRBD2 (6 bases). The CDR3 extends over 15 amino acids. Trimming pared 7 bases from V and 2 bases from J, leaving 17 bases between. Germline V gives CDR1 SNHLY, CDR2 FYNNEI. The CDR3 reads CASTRNTGVQETQYF. CDR3 in DNA: TGTGCCAGCACCCGGAACACGGGGGTTCAAGAGACCCAGTACTTC.

The V call is TRBV7-2, the J call TRBJ2-5, with TRBD2 matching 10 bases. This CDR3 contains 15 residues. V lost 3 bases, J lost 11 bases, and 12 bases stayed unmatched. Germline V CDR1 and CDR2: SGHTA, FQGNSA. In DNA form, the CDR3 reads TGTGCCAGCAGCTTCTGGGCTAGCGGGAGTCTTGGGCAGTACTTC. Its protein product is CASSFWASGSLGQYF.

The V call is TRBV5-1, the J call TRBJ2-7; weak D call: TRBD2 (6 bases). CDR1 and CDR2 from the germline V gene are SGHRS and YFSETQ. V dropped 1 base and J dropped 0 bases, with 17 bases sitting between them. CDR3 length: 17 amino acids. In DNA, the CDR3 is TGCGCCAGCAGCTTGATGGGACTGATTACTTCCTCCTACGAGCAGTACTTC. It codes for CASSLMGLITSSYEQYF.

This chain uses TRBV27 with TRBJ2-3, with TRBD2 matching 7 bases. The CDR3 runs to 17 residues. Per germline, CDR1 MNHEY and CDR2 SMNVEV (reference sequence). V trimming: 8 bases; J trimming: 3 bases; junction bases outside the gene matches: 17. The CDR3 nucleotides are TGTGCCAGCGCGAATGTTATGGCGGGAGTTAGTACAGATACGCAGTATTTT. Its translation is CASANVMAGVSTDTQYF.

The V and J genes are TRBV7-9 and TRBJ2-1; the match to TRBD2 covers 9 bases. The CDR3 spans 17 residues. V was clipped by 2 bases and J by 6 bases; unmatched bases: 11. Germline CDR1 is SEHNR and CDR2 is FQNEAQ (reference sequence). CDR3 coding DNA: TGTGCCAGCAGCTTACCGCTAGCGGGACCCTCCGGCAATGAGCAGTTCTTC. Translation gives CASSLPLAGPSGNEQFF.

The chain is built from TRBV5-6 and TRBJ1-2, with 11 bases matching TRBD1. The CDR3 has 14 amino acids. J lost 8 bases, V lost 4 bases, and 7 bases had no gene match. CDR1 SGHDT and CDR2 YYEEEE come from the germline V gene. CDR3 loop: CASSKGQGVGGYTF. The DNA of the CDR3 is TGTGCCAGCAGCAAGGGACAGGGGGTAGGAGGCTACACCTTC.

V is TRBV2 and J is TRBJ2-6; D gene unclear. With 4 bases removed from V and 1 base from J, the gap between germline ends came to 5 bases. The CDR3 is made up of 14 amino acids. Germline loops: CDR1 SNHLY, CDR2 FYNNEI. The CDR3 protein is CASSVESGANVLTF. CDR3 DNA: TGTGCCAGCAGTGTGGAGTCTGGGGCCAACGTCCTGACTTTC.

This clone was picked up a small number of times. The V and J genes are TRBV11-1 and TRBJ2-2, with D possibly matching TRBD2 (5 bases). This CDR3 spans 13 amino acids. The germline V gene encodes CDR1 SGHAT and CDR2 FQDESV (reference sequence). V lost 5 bases to trimming and J lost 5 bases, with 9 bases between them. The CDR3 DNA reads as TGTGCCAGCAGCGGAAGCGGAACCGGGGAGCTGTTTTTT. Protein sequence: CASSGSGTGELFF.

This clone is a singleton in its sample. The rearrangement links TRBV18 to TRBJ1-1, with 7 bases that match TRBD1. V gave up 5 bases and J gave up 0 bases; unmatched junction bases: 3. Germline V CDR1 and CDR2: KGHSH, LQKENI. The CDR3 contains 14 residues. The CDR3 sequence: CASSTGTVNTEAFF. In nucleotides, the CDR3 is TGTGCCAGCTCAACCGGGACAGTGAACACTGAAGCTTTCTTT.

The chain carries TRBV28 and TRBJ1-4; 7 bases are shared with TRBD1. CDR3 size: 14 residues. The V and J ends lost 5 bases and 10 bases, in that order; junction bases with no gene match: 10. CDR1 is MDHEN, CDR2 SYDVKM, per germline. CDR3 in DNA: TGTGCCAGCAGTACCCCGGGACAGATCCGAAAACTGTTTTTT. This codes for CASSTPGQIRKLFF.

This chain links TRBV6-4 with TRBJ1-2; a possible D gene is TRBD1 (6 bases). The CDR3 sequence is 13 residues long. V was pared by 2 bases and J by 7 bases, with 11 bases between. The germline V gene has CDR1 MRHNA and CDR2 SNTAGT. The DNA of the CDR3 is TGTGCCAGCAGTGACACAGGGTCTCTTGGCTACACCTTC. Translating it yields CASSDTGSLGYTF.

The genes are TRBV7-9 and TRBJ2-5, with 7 bases lining up with TRBD2. This CDR3 has 15 residues. Germline V gene sequence: CDR1 SEHNR, CDR2 FQNEAQ (reference sequence). V was pared by 4 bases and J by 1 base, with 6 bases of the junction left unmatched. CDR3 sequence reads: CASSSSGTRQETQYF. The CDR3 DNA sequence: TGTGCCAGCAGCTCGAGCGGGACGCGCCAAGAGACCCAGTACTTC. The variable domain in full, with the rest retrieved from reference TRBV7-9 and TRBJ2-5, is DTGVSQNPRHKITKRGQNVTFRCDPISEHNRLYWYRQTLGQGPEFLTYFQNEAQLEKSRLLSDRFSAERPKGSFSTLEIQRTEQGDSAMYLCASSSSGTRQETQYFGPGTRLLVL.

V usage is TRBV2 and J usage is TRBJ2-2; TRBD1 agrees at 12 bases. The ends lost 6 bases at V and 5 bases at J; junction bases unmatched: 4. CDR1 and CDR2 (germline): SNHLY, FYNNEI. The CDR3 is 15 amino acids. The CDR3 DNA is TGTGCCAGCAGACCGGGACAGGGGGCAACCGGGGAGCTGTTTTTT. Amino acids: CASRPGQGATGELFF.

The chain employs TRBV6-6 and TRBJ2-5, with 9 bases matching TRBD2. Trimming took 4 bases from V and 4 from J; bases not matched to a gene: 7. Germline-derived CDR1 and CDR2 are MNHNY and SVGAGI (reference sequence). This CDR3 contains 15 residues. The CDR3 DNA reads as TGTGCCAGCAGTTTCGGACAGCGGGAGGTAGAGACCCAGTACTTC. It specifies CASSFGQREVETQYF.